This TCR beta chain appears in the sequencing data of a study of shared clonotypes between healthy human individuals. Sequencing was performed with immunoSEQ multiplex PCR; in TCRdb, only in-frame clones are kept and a portion is missing. There are approximately 2,000,000 clones in the sample; 85% to 95% occur only once, and 0.37% lies in the top ten. About this clone itself: Its target is not known.

Notes on the study in general: The naive CD4 repertoires of several donors were compared, and around 5% of clonotypes were shared. Clonotypes shared by all four sorted-subset donors had higher generation probabilities than non-shared clonotypes.

This CDR3 region has 16 residues. Germline CDR1 SGHRS, CDR2 YFSETQ. The V gene end was trimmed by 4 bases and the J gene end by 6 bases; junction bases not matched to a gene: 10. CD45RA-negative memory and CD45RA+ naive subsets were split from the CD4+ cells. The chain employs TRBV5-1 and TRBJ2-5; 12 bases align to TRBD1. The specimen was naive CD4+ T cells from PBMCs. Subset given: CD45RA+ positively selected. The receptor's source is a man aged 18-30 years in good health. Some clones in this sample may be carry-over from other donors' samples. The CDR3 sequence is CASSQGGTGGEKTQYF. For the CDR3, the DNA is TGCGCCAGCAGCCAAGGTGGGACAGGGGGCGAGAAGACCCAGTACTTC.